Listed here are 5 T cell receptor beta chains from one sample, sequenced in a study of blood T cell repertoires in COVID-19. Produced via immunoSEQ multiplex PCR; TCRdb's table is partial and in-frame only. The sample yields 450,000 or so clones, about 87% seen once. Sequenced sample: peripheral blood. The receptors come from a man aged 18 to 30 with COVID-19, enrolled during active disease.

The chain couples TRBV6-6 to TRBJ2-7; 8 bases match TRBD1. The junction had 4 bases not matched to a gene; V was cut back by 5 bases and J by 1 base. CDR3 length equals 14 residues. CDR1 MNHNY and CDR2 SVGAGI come from the germline V gene (reference sequence). CDR3 loop: CASSGQGRSYEQYF. CDR3 DNA: TGTGCCAGCAGTGGACAGGGCAGGTCCTACGAGCAGTACTTC.

The CDR3 sequence is CASRLAGVAEQYF. In nucleotides, the CDR3 is TGTGCCAGCCGACTAGCGGGAGTTGCCGAGCAGTACTTC. V gene TRBV5-4 combines with J gene TRBJ2-7; 12 positions agree with TRBD2. This CDR3 is built from 13 residues. V dropped 7 bases and J dropped 6; count of bases not matched to a gene: 5. Germline values: CDR1 SGHNT, CDR2 YYREEE (reference sequence).

This clone was recorded only once. The chain uses TRBV9 and TRBJ2-5; a weak D match, TRBD2 (6 bases). Germline V gene lookup returns CDR1 SGDLS and CDR2 YYNGEE. With 0 bases removed from V and 0 bases from J, the gap between germline ends came to 12 bases. This CDR3 spans 16 amino acids. CDR3 in DNA: TGTGCCAGCAGCGTAGGGACTACGGCGTACCAAGAGACCCAGTACTTC. Residues: CASSVGTTAYQETQYF.

The V gene is TRBV5-1, the J gene TRBJ1-6; a weak D match, TRBD1 (6 bases). Germline assignment: CDR1 SGHRS and CDR2 YFSETQ. The CDR3 extends over 14 amino acids. V lost 6 bases, J lost 5 bases, and 12 bases lay in between. CDR3 amino acids: CASKDRTDNSPLHF. CDR3 nucleotide sequence: TGCGCCAGCAAAGACAGGACAGATAATTCACCCCTCCACTTT.

V usage is TRBV4-1 and J usage is TRBJ1-6; 9 positions agree with TRBD1. The CDR3 runs to 15 residues. The germline CDR1 and CDR2 sequences are MGHRA and YSYEKL. The J segment lost 5 bases and the V segment lost 8 bases, leaving 7 bases of the junction unmatched. CDR3 sequence reads: CASCPRQGDNSPLHF. CDR3 bases: TGCGCCAGCTGTCCCCGACAGGGGGATAATTCACCCCTCCACTTT.